One sample yielded the 28 T cell receptor beta chains listed below, sequenced in a study of graft-versus-host responses after intestinal transplantation. Sequencing used immunoSEQ multiplex PCR; TCRdb keeps in-frame clones, though not all of them. The sample carries around 100,000 clones, 90% to 95% recorded once. For these TCRs, the target antigens are not known. Sequenced material: unstimulated CD4+ T cells sorted from spleen or lymph node cells, taken before transplant. The receptors originated from a human donor who was the organ donor for an intestinal transplant.

This clone was seen a few times. V and J are TRBV4-1 and TRBJ2-4, with 10 positions matching TRBD2. J gave up 6 bases and V 2 bases, and 4 bases lay outside the gene matches. CDR1 and CDR2 (germline): MGHRA, YSYEKL. This CDR3 spans 15 amino acids. The CDR3 region is CASSQPRLAGNIQYF. CDR3 DNA: TGCGCCAGCAGCCAACCGCGACTAGCGGGAAACATTCAGTACTTC.

J is TRBJ1-5 and V is TRBV6-5; D call uncertain. Trimming removed 5 bases at V and 5 bases at J, with 7 bases between. The germline V gene encodes CDR1 MNHEY and CDR2 SVGAGI. This CDR3 region has 12 residues. The CDR3 coding sequence is TGTGCCAGCAGTGAAGCCGATCAGCCCCAGCATTTT. Protein: CASSEADQPQHF.

This rearrangement joins TRBV6-5 to TRBJ1-2; the match to TRBD1 covers 7 bases. CDR3 length equals 13 residues. Germline CDR1 and CDR2: MNHEY and SVGAGI. V lost 5 bases, J lost 0 bases, and 0 bases stayed unmatched. CDR3 DNA: TGTGCCAGCAGTGGGACAGCTAACTATGGCTACACCTTC. Its translation: CASSGTANYGYTF.

J is TRBJ2-3 and V is TRBV7-2; D may match TRBD1 or TRBD2 (5 bases each). V shed 4 bases and J shed 3 bases, with 8 bases lying between them. This CDR3 contains 13 residues. Germline lookup yields CDR1 SGHTA and CDR2 FQGNSA. CDR3 bases: TGTGCCAGCAGCTCGGGACCAACAGATACGCAGTATTTT. This codes for CASSSGPTDTQYF.

This clone was counted between two and nine times. V is TRBV7-2 and J is TRBJ2-5, with 9 bases matching TRBD2. Germline V CDR1 and CDR2: SGHTA, FQGNSA. The CDR3 runs to 17 residues. V lost 5 bases and J lost 1; bases outside the gene matches: 11. The CDR3 spells CASSLNSGRILQETQYF. In DNA, the CDR3 is TGTGCCAGCAGCCTAAATAGCGGGAGAATCCTCCAAGAGACCCAGTACTTC.

CDR3 DNA sequence: TGTGCCAGCAGCTTAGACGGGAGTAGCGGGAGCCCCTACGAGCAGTACTTC. Translating gives CASSLDGSSGSPYEQYF. This chain joins TRBV7-8 and TRBJ2-7; the match to TRBD2 covers 9 bases. The CDR3 has 17 residues. The trim removed 1 base at V and 2 bases at J, leaving 9 bases unmatched. Germline V gene sequence: CDR1 SGHVS, CDR2 FQNEAQ.

The J gene is TRBJ2-3, the V gene TRBV9; 8 bases align to TRBD2. Germline CDR1 and CDR2: SGDLS and YYNGEE. The CDR3 runs 15 residues. V shed 0 bases, J shed 0 bases, and the junction held 0 bases outside the gene matches. CDR3 amino acids: CASSVGLASTDTQYF. DNA for the CDR3: TGTGCCAGCAGCGTAGGACTAGCGAGCACAGATACGCAGTATTTT. Looking up the rest from reference TRBV9 and TRBJ2-3 gives the full variable domain: DSGVTQTPKHLITATGQRVTLRCSPRSGDLSVYWYQQSLDQGLQFLIQYYNGEERAKGNILERFSAQQFPDLHSELNLSSLELGDSALYFCASSVGLASTDTQYFGPGTRLTVL.

The V and J genes are TRBV19 and TRBJ1-4; 7 nucleotides align to TRBD1. Germline V CDR1 and CDR2: LNHDA, SQIVND (reference sequence). J lost 0 bases, V lost 4 bases, and 8 bases had no gene match. The CDR3 consists of 17 residues. CDR3 protein: CASSRAAGGSTNEKLFF. The CDR3, as DNA: TGTGCCAGTAGTAGGGCGGCAGGGGGGTCAACTAATGAAAAACTGTTTTTT.

CDR3: CASSFRTRQDEKLFF. For the CDR3, the DNA is TGTGCCAGCAGTTTCCGGACTCGACAAGATGAAAAACTGTTTTTT. The V and J genes are TRBV28 and TRBJ1-4, with D hard to call. This CDR3 has 15 residues. V lost 3 bases and J lost 6, with 14 bases in between. In germline, CDR1 is MDHEN, CDR2 SYDVKM.

The chain recombines TRBV6-5 with TRBJ2-6, with D perhaps TRBD1 (6 bases). This CDR3 has 15 residues. Between the trimmed V and J ends, which lost 5 bases and 0 bases, there was a span of 8 bases. Germline CDR1 reads MNHEY; CDR2 reads SVGAGI. CDR3 protein: CASSRGGSGANVLTF. The CDR3 region has the DNA TGTGCCAGCAGTAGAGGGGGCTCTGGGGCCAACGTCCTGACTTTC.

The CDR3 coding sequence is TGCGCCAGCAGCCCGAACGCAGGACAGGGTATGAACACTGAAGCTTTCTTT. It yields the protein CASSPNAGQGMNTEAFF. This sequence joins TRBV5-1 and TRBJ1-1; 8 bases are shared with TRBD1. Germline V gene sequence: CDR1 SGHRS, CDR2 YFSETQ. Trimming took 4 bases from V and 0 from J; bases not matched to a gene: 11. The CDR3 totals 17 residues.

The rearrangement joins TRBV5-1 to TRBJ1-1, with D perhaps matching TRBD1 (5 bases). The germline V gene encodes CDR1 SGHRS and CDR2 YFSETQ. This CDR3 spans 15 amino acids. With 4 bases removed from V and 1 base from J, the gap between germline ends came to 14 bases. CDR3 nucleotide sequence: TGCGCCAGCAGCCGCATGTGGGGGAAGAACACTGAAGCTTTCTTT. Its translation: CASSRMWGKNTEAFF.

V gene TRBV9 combines with J gene TRBJ2-5; unclear D gene. CDR3 length: 17 amino acids. From germline, CDR1 is SGDLS and CDR2 YYNGEE. The V end lost 0 bases, the J end lost 5 bases, and 20 bases lay between the germline ends. DNA of the CDR3: TGTGCCAGCAGCGTAGATTCGCCTTTCGTCGAGGCGGAGACCCAGTACTTC. It yields the protein CASSVDSPFVEAETQYF. Together with reference TRBV9 and TRBJ2-5, the CDR3 gives the full variable domain: DSGVTQTPKHLITATGQRVTLRCSPRSGDLSVYWYQQSLDQGLQFLIQYYNGEERAKGNILERFSAQQFPDLHSELNLSSLELGDSALYFCASSVDSPFVEAETQYFGPGTRLLVL.

Written as DNA, the CDR3 is TGTGCCAGCAGGCCCGCGACAGGGGCGGATACGCAGTATTTT. It codes for CASRPATGADTQYF. V is TRBV5-6 and J is TRBJ2-3; 8 bases match TRBD1. This CDR3 has 14 amino acids. The germline CDR1 and CDR2 sequences are SGHDT and YYEEEE. Trimming cost V 5 bases and J 6 bases; bases outside gene matches: 8.

This chain uses TRBV4-1 with TRBJ1-4, with D hard to call. The V end was cut by 1 base, the J end by 2 bases, with 11 bases between. From germline, CDR1 is MGHRA and CDR2 YSYEKL. This CDR3 region has 16 residues. CDR3 protein: CASSQASPNTNEKLFF. The CDR3 DNA is TGCGCCAGCAGCCAAGCTAGTCCAAATACTAATGAAAAACTGTTTTTT.

V is TRBV6-1 and J is TRBJ2-5; 9 bases fit TRBD2. The trim removed 7 bases at V and 1 base at J, leaving 4 bases unmatched. The V gene's germline CDR1 is MNHNS and CDR2 SASEGT. This CDR3 contains 14 residues. The CDR3 sequence: CASNPAGGQETQYF. CDR3 DNA sequence: TGTGCCAGCAACCCAGCGGGGGGCCAAGAGACCCAGTACTTC.

This clone was seen a single time. The chain uses TRBV6-6 and TRBJ1-3; D not certain. This CDR3 is built from 15 residues. The V and J ends lost 2 bases and 0 bases respectively, with 8 bases between them. Germline CDR1 and CDR2: MNHNY and SVGAGI (reference sequence). CDR3 bases: TGTGCCAGCAGTTACGAGTTCCACTCTGGAAACACCATATATTTT. Translated, it gives CASSYEFHSGNTIYF.

J is TRBJ2-2 and V is TRBV10-3, with D possibly being TRBD1 (6 bases). The V and J ends lost 5 bases and 4 bases respectively, with 14 bases between them. This CDR3 comprises 15 residues. CDR1 and CDR2 (germline): ENHRY, SYGVKD. CDR3 in DNA: TGTGCCATCAGTCCTACAGGGTGGGGCACCGGGGAGCTGTTTTTT. Its translation is CAISPTGWGTGELFF.

The chain carries TRBV28 and TRBJ2-2; 13 nucleotides line up with TRBD2. The germline V gene has CDR1 MDHEN and CDR2 SYDVKM. J lost 6 bases, V lost 6 bases, and 1 base had no gene match. This CDR3 contains 14 residues. The DNA for the CDR3 is TGTGCCAGCAGGGGACTAGCGGGGCCCGGGGAGCTGTTTTTT. Protein sequence: CASRGLAGPGELFF.

The chain recombines TRBV4-1 with TRBJ1-1, with unresolved D. The CDR3 length is 14 residues. Germline assignment: CDR1 MGHRA and CDR2 YSYEKL. Deletions cut 2 bases from V and 1 base from J, with 8 bases between. The CDR3 spells CASSQLLSNTEAFF. The CDR3 DNA sequence: TGCGCCAGCAGCCAACTGCTTTCGAACACTGAAGCTTTCTTT.

This chain joins TRBV5-6 and TRBJ1-1, with a possible D match to TRBD1 (6 bases). With 0 bases removed from V and 7 bases from J, the gap between germline ends came to 13 bases. The CDR3 length is 14 residues. Germline assignment: CDR1 SGHDT and CDR2 YYEEEE. CDR3 region: CASSLEATGREAFF. The CDR3 nucleotides read TGTGCCAGCAGCTTGGAAGCTACAGGGCGTGAAGCTTTCTTT.

The rearrangement joins TRBV30 to TRBJ1-2; 9 bases fit TRBD1. Germline V gene data show CDR1 as GTSNPN and CDR2 as SVGIG (reference sequence). Losses at the gene ends were 5 bases for V and 6 bases for J; bases not matched to a gene: 4. This CDR3 is 12 amino acids long. CDR3 in amino acids: CAWGTGLNGYTF. The CDR3 DNA follows: TGTGCCTGGGGGACAGGGCTAAATGGCTACACCTTC.

The rearrangement uses TRBV4-2 and TRBJ2-1; TRBD2 matches at 12 bases. CDR1 is LGHNA, CDR2 YNFKEQ, per germline. V lost 0 bases to trimming and J lost 6 bases; unmatched junction nucleotides: 6. The CDR3 loop spans 17 amino acids. The CDR3 region is CASSQDQRGLAGNEQFF. The CDR3 DNA follows: TGTGCCAGCAGCCAAGACCAAAGGGGACTAGCGGGCAATGAGCAGTTCTTC.

The rearrangement joins TRBV5-5 to TRBJ2-5, with D perhaps assigned TRBD1 or TRBD2 (5 bases each). The CDR3 spans 15 residues. Germline V gene sequence: CDR1 SGHKS, CDR2 YYEKEE (reference sequence). Trimming took 0 bases from V and 5 from J, leaving 14 bases between them. DNA of the CDR3: TGTGCCAGCAGCTTGGTTGTTGAGGGGACGGAGACCCAGTACTTC. Residues: CASSLVVEGTETQYF.

The chain employs TRBV7-3 and TRBJ2-1; possibly TRBD2 for D (5 bases). Trimming pared 1 base from V and 9 bases from J, leaving 10 bases between. The CDR3 spans 13 residues. CDR1 and CDR2 from the germline V gene are SGHTA and FQGTGA. CDR3 sequence (DNA): TGTGCCAGCAGCTTAATGGCAGGAGGTGAGCAGTTCTTC. Translated, it gives CASSLMAGGEQFF.

This rearrangement joins TRBV29-1 to TRBJ2-3; 7 bases fit TRBD2. CDR3 length: 15 amino acids. CDR1 is SQVTM and CDR2 is ANQGSEA in the germline V gene. After removal of 7 bases from V and 2 bases from J, the junction contained 12 bases not matched to a gene. CDR3 region: CSAGVSSGHTDTQYF. CDR3 nucleotides: TGCAGCGCCGGAGTGTCTAGCGGACACACAGATACGCAGTATTTT.

This chain links TRBV7-2 with TRBJ2-7; tentatively, D is TRBD1 (5 bases). CDR3 length equals 13 residues. In germline, CDR1 is SGHTA, CDR2 FQGNSA. V gave up 3 bases and J gave up 5 bases, with 11 bases separating them. The DNA of the CDR3 is TGTGCCAGCAGCTTTAGGTCAGGGAACGAGCAGTACTTC. As protein: CASSFRSGNEQYF.

The V gene is TRBV5-1, the J gene TRBJ2-3; D ambiguous. Trimming removed 4 bases at V and 6 bases at J, with 9 bases between. The CDR3 loop spans 12 amino acids. Germline V gene lookup returns CDR1 SGHRS and CDR2 YFSETQ. CDR3 coding DNA: TGCGCCAGCAGCCCCTCTGGGGATACGCAGTATTTT. This sequence encodes CASSPSGDTQYF.